A selection of T cell receptor beta chains follows, all from one sample in a study of memory CD4+ T cells and cytomegalovirus serostatus. Using immunoSEQ multiplex PCR, the repertoire was profiled, and TCRdb retains in-frame clones only, with some absent. The data hold approximately 53,000 clones, with just under 80% observed a single time. The material sequenced was memory CD4+ T cells from blood. The receptors here all came from an adult in good health and CMV-seronegative. Both conserved end residues are part of each CDR3. D genes are given only for firm matches. Size tells how often a clone was seen (once, few, many) or the class of an expanded clone, and some rows leave it out.

cdr3_aa,cdr3_nt,clone_size,j_call,v_call,d_call
CASSIDMNSGNTIYF,TGTGCCAGCAGCATCGACATGAACTCTGGAAACACCATATATTTT,.,TRBJ1-3,TRBV7-9,.
CASSFYRSFDNEQFF,TGTGCCAGCAGTTTCTACAGGAGTTTCGACAATGAGCAGTTCTTC,.,TRBJ2-1,TRBV27,.
CASSAGSGRGTQYF,TGTGCCAGCAGCGCAGGAAGCGGGAGGGGGACCCAGTACTTC,.,TRBJ2-5,TRBV11-3,TRBD2
CSVDPETGRYTF,TGCAGCGTTGACCCGGAGACAGGGAGATACACCTTC,.,TRBJ1-2,TRBV29-1,TRBD1
CASGTSGRALQETQYF,TGTGCCAGTGGGACTAGCGGGAGGGCCCTACAAGAGACCCAGTACTTC,.,TRBJ2-5,TRBV19,TRBD2
CASSEGSNTGELFF,TGTGCCAGCAGTGAAGGGTCTAACACCGGGGAGCTGTTTTTT,few,TRBJ2-2,TRBV2,.
CATQAGGSTDTQYF,TGTGCCACTCAAGCAGGGGGAAGCACAGATACGCAGTATTTT,once,TRBJ2-3,TRBV2,TRBD1
CASSDPVGSSYEQYF,TGCGCCAGCAGTGACCCTGTGGGGAGCTCCTACGAGCAGTACTTC,.,TRBJ2-7,TRBV10-2,.
CASSQGTALSEKLFF,TGTGCCAGCAGCCAAGGGACGGCCCTTTCTGAAAAACTGTTTTTT,.,TRBJ1-4,TRBV4-2,.
CASSSYHRDRVKSQPQHF,TGTGCCAGCAGTTCATACCACCGGGACAGGGTAAAATCTCAGCCCCAGCATTTT,.,TRBJ1-5,TRBV5-5,TRBD1
CAIRGFTGNTEAFF,TGTGCCATCAGAGGATTCACTGGGAACACTGAAGCTTTCTTT,few,TRBJ1-1,TRBV10-3,.
CASSLAPAKNIQYF,TGTGCCAGCAGCTTAGCCCCAGCCAAAAACATTCAGTACTTC,.,TRBJ2-4,TRBV7-2,.
CAISEGKETQYF,TGTGCCATCAGTGAAGGTAAAGAGACCCAGTACTTC,.,TRBJ2-5,TRBV10-3,.
CASSQGGGINYGYTF,TGTGCCAGCAGCCAAGGTGGAGGGATTAACTATGGCTACACCTTC,.,TRBJ1-2,TRBV4-2,.
CASSLVRQSSGNTIYF,TGTGCCAGCAGCTTAGTCAGACAGAGCTCTGGAAACACCATATATTTT,.,TRBJ1-3,TRBV7-9,.
CASSEAVGRNTEAFF,TGTGCCAGCAGTGAAGCGGTGGGCAGGAACACTGAAGCTTTCTTT,few,TRBJ1-1,TRBV2,.
CAWSMGDPGYTF,TGTGCCTGGAGTATGGGGGATCCTGGCTACACCTTC,once,TRBJ1-2,TRBV30,.
CASSGKFGGIGKLFF,TGTGCCAGCAGTGGAAAATTCGGGGGTATAGGAAAACTGTTTTTT,few,TRBJ1-4,TRBV2,.
CSGNGYTF,TGCAGCGGGAATGGCTACACCTTC,.,TRBJ1-2,TRBV29-1,.
CASSPPHGDRYTF,TGTGCCAGCAGCCCCCCCCATGGGGACCGCTACACCTTC,.,TRBJ1-2,TRBV28,.
CASSSGALAGVGNEQFF,TGTGCCAGCAGTTCGGGGGCACTAGCGGGAGTTGGCAATGAGCAGTTCTTC,.,TRBJ2-1,TRBV28,TRBD2
CASRRGPEQYF,TGTGCCAGTCGGCGTGGGCCCGAGCAGTACTTC,.,TRBJ2-7,TRBV6-5,.
CASSLLTDQVDTQYF,TGCGCCAGCAGCTTATTAACCGACCAGGTAGATACGCAGTATTTT,once,TRBJ2-3,TRBV5-1,.
CASSPGHSGNTIYF,TGTGCCAGCAGCCCGGGACACTCTGGAAACACCATATATTTT,few,TRBJ1-3,TRBV14,.